What follows are 26 T cell receptor beta chains derived from one specimen sequenced in a study of preoperative IRX-2 immunotherapy in early breast cancer. Produced via immunoSEQ multiplex PCR; TCRdb's table is partial and in-frame only. The sample carries about 98,000 clones, about nine tenths recorded once. Noted treatment: preoperative locoregional IRX-2 cytokine immunotherapy. This specimen was tumor tissue, taken after IRX-2 immunotherapy. The source of these receptors is a human donor with breast cancer.

The chain combines TRBV19 with TRBJ1-2; D may be TRBD1 (6 bases). The CDR3 has 12 amino acids. Germline CDR1 reads LNHDA; CDR2 reads SQIVND (reference sequence). Trimming removed 6 bases from V and 7 bases from J, with 12 bases in between. CDR3 DNA sequence: TGTGCCAGTAGGGACAGTGGACGTGGCTACACCTTC. Protein product: CASRDSGRGYTF.

J is TRBJ2-5 and V is TRBV6-8; D is undetermined. This CDR3 comprises 13 residues. The germline V gene encodes CDR1 MNHGY and CDR2 SAAAGT. Trimming took 6 bases from V and 2 from J, leaving 10 bases between them. Here the CDR3 DNA reads TGTGCCAGCAGGGCCGGGCCTCAAGAGACCCAGTACTTC. Translated: CASRAGPQETQYF.

The genes are TRBV30 and TRBJ2-3; tentative D call: TRBD2 (5 bases). Germline CDR1 GTSNPN, CDR2 SVGIG (reference sequence). The CDR3 runs to 14 residues. Trimming took 2 bases from V and 0 from J, leaving 9 bases between them. The CDR3 region has the DNA TGTGCCTGGAGTAGGTGGGAGAGCACAGATACGCAGTATTTT. Encoded protein: CAWSRWESTDTQYF.

The chain employs TRBV10-2 and TRBJ1-2; a possible D gene is TRBD1 (5 bases). CDR3 length: 13 residues. Trimming took 5 bases from V and 6 from J, leaving 13 bases between them. Germline-derived CDR1 and CDR2 are WSHSY and SAAADI. The chain's CDR3 is CASSLQERDGYTF. As DNA, the CDR3 is TGCGCCAGCAGTTTACAGGAACGGGATGGCTACACCTTC.

The chain couples TRBV18 to TRBJ1-1; D uncertain. CDR3 length: 15 amino acids. V was pared by 3 bases and J by 2 bases, with 13 bases between. Germline assignment: CDR1 KGHSH and CDR2 LQKENI. The CDR3 sequence: CASSPNTVGNTEAFF. CDR3 sequence (DNA): TGTGCCAGCTCACCTAATACAGTGGGTAACACTGAAGCTTTCTTT.

This chain links TRBV29-1 with TRBJ2-5, with no clear D. Germline assignment: CDR1 SQVTM and CDR2 ANQGSEA. The CDR3 length is 12 residues. Between the trimmed V and J ends, which lost 6 bases and 3 bases, there was a span of 11 bases. CDR3 in DNA: TGCAGCGTCCTCCCGAGAAAAGAGACCCAGTACTTC. This encodes CSVLPRKETQYF.

The chain is built from TRBV18 and TRBJ2-3; D may be TRBD1 or TRBD2 (5 bases each). V lost 10 bases and J lost 2, with 16 bases in between. CDR3 length: 14 amino acids. Per the germline V gene, CDR1 is KGHSH and CDR2 is LQKENI. The CDR3 loop reads CATIIGGNTDTQYF. The CDR3 DNA follows: TGTGCCACTATAATTGGGGGAAACACAGATACGCAGTATTTT.

The chain carries TRBV19 and TRBJ1-5, with TRBD1 identical over 7 bases. CDR1 and CDR2 (germline): LNHDA, SQIVND (reference sequence). J gave up 1 base and V 6 bases, and 6 bases lay outside the gene matches. The CDR3 contains 15 residues. CDR3 loop: CASRTTGSSNQPQHF. The CDR3 DNA reads as TGTGCCAGTAGAACGACAGGGTCGAGCAATCAGCCCCAGCATTTT.

The chain uses TRBV19 and TRBJ1-5; D gene ambiguous. The germline V and J ends were trimmed by 5 bases and 1 base, with 18 bases remaining between them. CDR1 and CDR2 (germline): LNHDA, SQIVND (reference sequence). CDR3 length: 17 residues. The CDR3 nucleotides are TGTGCCAGTAGTCAAAAAAGAAGGGTAGGCAGCAATCAGCCCCAGCATTTT. Protein sequence: CASSQKRRVGSNQPQHF.

This rearrangement joins TRBV7-1 to TRBJ2-5, with D maybe TRBD2 (6 bases). TRBV7-1 has ORF status, its function being uncertain. The CDR3 length is 14 residues. V lost 4 bases and J 4 bases, leaving 13 bases between the germline ends. The CDR3 nucleotides read TGTGCCAGCAGCTTGGAGGACGGGGGAGAGACCCAGTACTTC. It specifies CASSLEDGGETQYF.

The gene calls are TRBV7-1 and TRBJ2-7, with unresolved D. TRBV7-1 counts as an open reading frame of uncertain function. CDR3 size: 16 residues. V was clipped by 7 bases and J by 0 bases, with 19 bases between them. For the CDR3, the DNA is TGTGCCAGCACCAACCTCTATCAGGTTAGCTCCTACGAGCAGTACTTC. Amino acid sequence: CASTNLYQVSSYEQYF.

This rearrangement joins TRBV6-8 to TRBJ1-6; D unclear. Germline-derived CDR1 and CDR2 are MNHGY and SAAAGT. Trimming pared 5 bases from V and 4 bases from J, leaving 12 bases between. There are 15 residues in the CDR3. The CDR3 is CASSETSPYNSPLHF. The CDR3 coding sequence is TGTGCCAGCAGTGAGACCTCCCCGTATAATTCACCCCTCCACTTT.

The rearrangement uses TRBV28 and TRBJ1-2; TRBD1 matches 10 bases. The length of the CDR3 is 15 residues. Germline V gene lookup returns CDR1 MDHEN and CDR2 SYDVKM. The V segment lost 6 bases and the J segment 8 bases; nucleotides outside the gene matches: 12. As DNA, the CDR3 is TGTGCCAGCAGCCGAACGGGACAGGGGTTTCGAGGCTACACCTTC. Translation gives CASSRTGQGFRGYTF.

The table lists this clone with a count of one. The gene calls are TRBV6-8 and TRBJ2-7; no definite D call. This CDR3 contains 17 residues. CDR1 MNHGY and CDR2 SAAAGT come from the germline V gene. Trimming removed 5 bases at V and 1 base at J, with 21 bases between. The CDR3 DNA is TGTGCCAGCAGTGGGAATTATGGCAGAGCTAAATCCTACGAGCAGTACTTC. Protein product: CASSGNYGRAKSYEQYF.

This chain joins TRBV5-1 and TRBJ2-1, with 9 bases identical to TRBD2. CDR1 and CDR2 from the germline V gene are SGHRS and YFSETQ. J gave up 5 bases and V 5 bases, and 5 bases lay outside the gene matches. This CDR3 has 14 amino acids. Here the CDR3 DNA reads TGCGCCAGCAGGGGCCAGCGGGGGGACAATGAGCAGTTCTTC. Its translation is CASRGQRGDNEQFF.

The chain links TRBV12-5 to TRBJ2-2, with 12 bases identical to TRBD2. From germline, CDR1 is LGHNT and CDR2 FRNRAP. V gave up 0 bases and J gave up 0 bases; unmatched junction bases: 5. The CDR3 has 19 amino acids. In DNA, the CDR3 is TGTGCTAGTGGTTTGGTACGGGGACTAGCGGGCACGAACACCGGGGAGCTGTTTTTT. Translated: CASGLVRGLAGTNTGELFF.

The gene calls are TRBV29-1 and TRBJ1-4, with TRBD1 matching over 7 bases. Germline trimming cut 6 bases from V and 6 bases from J; bases unmatched to any gene: 13. Germline V lookup: CDR1 SQVTM, CDR2 ANQGSEA. The CDR3 loop spans 15 amino acids. CDR3 nucleotide sequence: TGCAGCGTCGCAGGGGGACACTCAGGGGATGAAAAACTGTTTTTT. It specifies CSVAGGHSGDEKLFF. Based on the CDR3 plus reference TRBV29-1 and TRBJ1-4, the full variable domain is SAVISQKPSRDICQRGTSLTIQCQVDSQVTMMFWYRQQPGQSLTLIATANQGSEATYESGFVIDKFPISRPNLTFSTLTVSNMSPEDSSIYLCSVAGGHSGDEKLFFGSGTQLSVL.

V gene TRBV23-1 combines with J gene TRBJ2-1, with TRBD1 matching 10 bases. TRBV23-1 belongs to the ORF category, with a function that is uncertain. V lost 6 bases to trimming and J lost 7 bases; unmatched junction nucleotides: 9. There are 15 residues in the CDR3. This CDR3 is CASSLLTGGENEQFF. The CDR3 DNA reads as TGCGCCAGCAGCCTATTGACAGGGGGCGAAAATGAGCAGTTCTTC.

J is TRBJ1-1 and V is TRBV11-3; a possible D gene is TRBD1 (6 bases). The V gene's germline CDR1 is SGHNT and CDR2 YENEEA. V was cut by 3 bases and J by 2 bases, with 16 bases left in between. This CDR3 has 16 residues. The CDR3 DNA reads TGTGCCAGCAGCTTGTGGTGGACAGCCGAAAACACTGAAGCTTTCTTT. Encoded protein: CASSLWWTAENTEAFF. The entire variable domain, with the rest obtained from reference TRBV11-3 and TRBJ1-1, is as follows: EAGVVQSPRYKIIEKKQPVAFWCNPISGHNTLYWYLQNLGQGPELLIRYENEEAVDDSQLPKDRFSAERLKGVDSTLKIQPAELGDSAVYLCASSLWWTAENTEAFFGQGTRLTVV.

The chain has TRBV30 and TRBJ1-1; D ambiguous. Germline V gives CDR1 GTSNPN, CDR2 SVGIG (reference sequence). The CDR3 spans 13 residues. V was trimmed by 4 bases and J by 3 bases, leaving 12 bases between them. The CDR3 DNA follows: TGTGCCTGGAAGCGGGGTTCGTACACTGAAGCTTTCTTT. This gives the protein CAWKRGSYTEAFF.

The DNA of the CDR3 is TGTGCCAGCAGTGAACTCATAGCAGTCCAAGAGACCCAGTACTTC. This gives the protein CASSELIAVQETQYF. The V and J genes are TRBV9 and TRBJ2-5; no firm D call. Trimming left V 5 bases short and J 1 base short, with 15 bases between. This CDR3 region has 15 residues. Per the germline V gene, CDR1 is SGDLS and CDR2 is YYNGEE. Looking up the rest from reference TRBV9 and TRBJ2-5 gives the full variable domain: DSGVTQTPKHLITATGQRVTLRCSPRSGDLSVYWYQQSLDQGLQFLIQYYNGEERAKGNILERFSAQQFPDLHSELNLSSLELGDSALYFCASSELIAVQETQYFGPGTRLLVL.

The chain has TRBV18 and TRBJ1-4; D might be TRBD1 (6 bases). Trimming left V 3 bases short and J 5 bases short, with 13 bases between. This CDR3 comprises 15 residues. The germline V gene has CDR1 KGHSH and CDR2 LQKENI. The chain's CDR3 is CASSPNRALNEKLFF. The CDR3 nucleotides are TGTGCCAGCTCACCTAACAGGGCACTGAATGAAAAACTGTTTTTT.

The CDR3 loop is CATSRGGGVTEAFF. The CDR3 DNA reads TGTGCCACCAGCAGAGGGGGCGGCGTCACTGAAGCTTTCTTT. The chain has TRBV15 and TRBJ1-1; TRBD1 might be the D (5 bases). CDR1 is LNHNV and CDR2 is YYDKDF in the germline V gene (reference sequence). Trimming removed 1 base at V and 4 bases at J, with 10 bases between. There are 14 residues in the CDR3.

The chain uses TRBV6-8 and TRBJ1-3; a possible D gene is TRBD1 (5 bases). Germline assignment: CDR1 MNHGY and CDR2 SAAAGT. The CDR3 length is 12 residues. V was pared by 5 bases and J by 4 bases, with 6 bases between. CDR3 DNA sequence: TGTGCCAGCAGTGACAGCGGAAACACCATATATTTT. Amino acid sequence: CASSDSGNTIYF.

The gene calls are TRBV7-1 and TRBJ1-4, with TRBD1 matching over 10 bases. TRBV7-1 carries the ORF label, with uncertain function. J was trimmed by 2 bases and V by 3 bases; bases with no gene match: 6. This CDR3 has 17 amino acids. The DNA of the CDR3 is TGTGCCAGCAGCTCCCCGGGACAGGGGACGACTAATGAAAAACTGTTTTTT. Translated, it gives CASSSPGQGTTNEKLFF.

The V call is TRBV29-1, the J call TRBJ1-1, with a tentative D call TRBD1 (6 bases). V was shortened by 3 bases and J by 11 bases, with 16 bases between the two germline ends. Germline-derived CDR1 and CDR2 are SQVTM and ANQGSEA. There are 12 residues in the CDR3. CDR3 protein: CSVDPATGRAFF. CDR3 coding DNA: TGCAGCGTTGATCCGGCGACAGGTCGGGCTTTCTTT.